The 31 T cell receptor beta chains reported below all come from one sample, sequenced in a study of T cells in Graves' hyperthyroidism and ophthalmopathy. TCR beta CDR3 region amplification was performed from RNA transcripts. The TCR CDR3 was amplified in a first-round RT-PCR using the HTBI primer set. TCRdb processed the multiplex PCR reads anew with MiXCR; each CDR3 protein has one entry. The table records 500,000 to 750,000 distinct CDR3 sequences, more than 45% of them present only once. The source material was peripheral blood or thyroid tissue (not recorded which). The source of these receptors is a woman aged 18-30 years with Graves' hyperthyroidism.

Ten or more counts support this clonotype. V usage is TRBV9 and J usage is TRBJ2-7, with TRBD1 as a possible D gene (6 bases). The CDR3 totals 15 residues. Germline V gene lookup returns CDR1 SGDLS and CDR2 YYNGEE. Trimming stripped 3 bases from V and 0 bases from J, with 13 bases between. This CDR3 reads CASSDAGTNSYEQYF. In nucleotides, the CDR3 is TGTGCCAGCAGCGACGCCGGGACAAACTCCTACGAGCAGTACTTC.

Many counts were recorded for this clonotype. The chain is built from TRBV6-2 or TRBV6-3 and TRBJ1-5; possibly TRBD1 for D (5 bases). The CDR3 has 12 amino acids. Germline CDR1 is MNHEY and CDR2 is SVGEGT. CDR3: CGAGRGNQPQHF. The CDR3 DNA is TGTGGGGCGGGACGCGGCAATCAGCCCCAGCATTTT.

This clonotype was seen ten or more times. The chain joins TRBV4-1 to TRBJ1-5; D unclear. The CDR3 length is 15 residues. V was pared by 4 bases and J by 2 bases, with 12 bases between. The germline gives CDR1 MGHRA, CDR2 YSYEKL. The CDR3 DNA follows: TGCGCCAGCAGCCCGATTATTCACGGCAATCAGCCCCAGCATTTT. As protein: CASSPIIHGNQPQHF.

There are many counts of this clonotype. The chain has TRBV20-1 and TRBJ2-5; D remains ambiguous. Per germline, CDR1 DFQATT and CDR2 SNEGSKA (reference sequence). With 4 bases removed from V and 4 bases from J, the gap between germline ends came to 10 bases. The CDR3 runs to 12 residues. CDR3 loop: CSATGFAETQYF. In DNA form, the CDR3 reads TGCAGTGCTACTGGGTTCGCAGAGACCCAGTACTTC.

This clonotype was observed many times. V gene TRBV7-8 combines with J gene TRBJ1-5; D is ambiguous. V lost 4 bases and J 0 bases, leaving 16 bases between the germline ends. Germline V CDR1 and CDR2: SGHVS, FQNEAQ. The CDR3 is 17 residues long. In DNA, the CDR3 is TGTGCCAGCAGCTCCGGGCTGGGGAGTTATAGCAATCAGCCCCAGCATTTT. Protein: CASSSGLGSYSNQPQHF.

The table lists this clonotype with many counts. The chain joins TRBV4-2 to TRBJ1-5, with unresolved D. V gave up 1 base and J gave up 3 bases, with 7 bases separating them. Germline loops: CDR1 LGHNA, CDR2 YNFKEQ. The CDR3 is 14 residues long. In nucleotides, the CDR3 is TGTGCCAGCAGCCAAGCTGACAACAATCAGCCCCAGCATTTT. Amino acids: CASSQADNNQPQHF.

On this clonotype itself: This sequence may be a read error, since a much larger clone differs from it by one base. CDR3 sequence: CASSIGTGQNYGYTF. DNA for the CDR3: TGTGCCAGTAGTATAGGTACGGGACAGAACTATGGCTACACCTTC. The chain joins TRBV19 to TRBJ1-2; TRBD1 agrees at 7 bases. CDR1 and CDR2 from the germline V gene are LNHDA and SQIVND (reference sequence). This CDR3 contains 15 residues. Trimming removed 1 base from V and 2 bases from J; junction bases left unmatched: 4.

This chain uses TRBV20-1 with TRBJ2-7; D remains unclear. Germline V CDR1 and CDR2: DFQATT, SNEGSKA (reference sequence). V lost 6 bases and J 2 bases, leaving 20 bases between the germline ends. The CDR3 loop spans 15 amino acids. The DNA for the CDR3 is TGCAGTGCCCCTATGGGCAGCGCCTTCACCTACGAGCAGTACTTC. Its translation: CSAPMGSAFTYEQYF.

This clonotype was observed at least ten times. V is TRBV2 and J is TRBJ1-2; D may be TRBD1 (6 bases). Trimming stripped 2 bases from V and 4 bases from J, with 14 bases between. Germline V lookup: CDR1 SNHLY, CDR2 FYNNEI. The length of the CDR3 is 15 residues. The CDR3 region has the DNA TGTGCCAGCAGTGAAAGGGCAGGGGAGACCTATGGCTACACCTTC. It translates to CASSERAGETYGYTF.

The sample holds many counts of this clonotype. This sequence joins TRBV19 and TRBJ1-5, with D unclear. The germline gives CDR1 LNHDA, CDR2 SQIVND (reference sequence). Trimming left V 7 bases short and J 6 bases short, with 25 bases between. This CDR3 is built from 17 residues. This chain's CDR3 is CASIPIRGSLYVQPQHF. In DNA, the CDR3 is TGTGCCAGTATTCCAATACGTGGTTCTCTTTACGTTCAGCCCCAGCATTTT. The whole variable domain, filled in from reference TRBV19 and TRBJ1-5, reads DGGITQSPKYLFRKEGQNVTLSCEQNLNHDAMYWYRQDPGQGLRLIYYSQIVNDFQKGDIAEGYSVSREKKESFPLTVTSAQKNPTAFYLCASIPIRGSLYVQPQHFGDGTRLSIL.

The J gene is TRBJ2-3, the V gene TRBV5-1; TRBD1 or TRBD2 may be the D gene (5 bases each). The germline CDR1 and CDR2 sequences are SGHRS and YFSETQ. V was cut by 1 base and J by 6 bases, with 12 bases left in between. The CDR3 length is 14 residues. CDR3 sequence reads: CASSLFRDPDTQYF. The CDR3 DNA is TGCGCCAGCAGCTTGTTTCGGGACCCGGATACGCAGTATTTT.

This clonotype came up many times. The chain uses TRBV4-1 and TRBJ2-5; 9 positions match TRBD1. Trimming took 0 bases from V and 5 from J; bases not matched to a gene: 4. The CDR3 covers 15 residues. Per germline, CDR1 MGHRA and CDR2 YSYEKL. The CDR3 region has the DNA TGCGCCAGCAGCCAAGATGGGACAGGGTGGGAGACCCAGTACTTC. This encodes CASSQDGTGWETQYF.

This clonotype was observed once. CDR3 nucleotide sequence: TGCGCCAGCAGCTCAGGGGGGAATTCACCCCTCCACTTT. Protein sequence: CASSSGGNSPLHF. The chain employs TRBV5-1 and TRBJ1-6; 7 nucleotides align to TRBD1. Germline assignment: CDR1 SGHRS and CDR2 YFSETQ. Germline trimming cut 3 bases from V and 7 bases from J; bases unmatched to any gene: 1. This CDR3 has 13 amino acids. The full variable domain, in which reference TRBV5-1 and TRBJ1-6 provide the parts outside the CDR3, is KAGVTQTPRYLIKTRGQQVTLSCSPISGHRSVSWYQQTPGQGLQFLFEYFSETQRNKGNFPGRFSGRQFSNSRSEMNVSTLELGDSALYLCASSSGGNSPLHFGNGTRLTVT.

In nucleotides, the CDR3 is TGTGCCAGCAGCTCCGCCGGGACGAACTATGGCTACACCTTC. Encoded protein: CASSSAGTNYGYTF. This chain links TRBV7-9 with TRBJ1-2; D perhaps matches TRBD1 (5 bases). V lost 4 bases to trimming and J lost 2 bases, with 11 bases between them. CDR3 length equals 14 residues. Per germline, CDR1 SEHNR and CDR2 FQNEAQ (reference sequence). Filled out from reference TRBV7-9 and TRBJ1-2, the complete variable domain reads DTGVSQNPRHKITKRGQNVTFRCDPISEHNRLYWYRQTLGQGPEFLTYFQNEAQLEKSRLLSDRFSAERPKGSFSTLEIQRTEQGDSAMYLCASSSAGTNYGYTFGSGTRLTVV.

In this sample, this clonotype turned up many times. The CDR3: CASRLTPGQEAFF. The CDR3 DNA sequence: TGTGCCAGCAGACTAACCCCCGGACAGGAAGCTTTCTTT. This chain connects TRBV7-3 to TRBJ1-1; possible D gene TRBD1, 6 bases. The CDR3 loop spans 13 amino acids. The germline V and J ends were trimmed by 6 bases and 8 bases, with 16 bases remaining between them. Germline loops: CDR1 SGHTA, CDR2 FQGTGA.

Details on this clonotype: A read error may explain this, as a much larger clone is one base away. The chain joins TRBV6-2 or TRBV6-3 to TRBJ2-7; TRBD2 matches at 9 bases. Germline CDR1 is MNHEY and CDR2 is SVGEGT. V dropped 6 bases and J dropped 5; count of bases not matched to a gene: 8. The CDR3 totals 14 residues. CDR3: CASRATSGRDEQYF. CDR3 nucleotides: TGTGCCAGCAGAGCGACTAGCGGTCGGGACGAGCAGTACTTC.

V gene TRBV2 combines with J gene TRBJ1-4, with a tentative D call TRBD1 (6 bases). V lost 1 base to trimming and J lost 7 bases, with 16 bases between them. Germline CDR1 reads SNHLY; CDR2 reads FYNNEI. The CDR3 runs to 16 residues. The chain's CDR3 is CASSEGVTGGGEKLFF. Here the CDR3 DNA reads TGTGCCAGCAGTGAAGGAGTGACAGGTGGGGGTGAAAAACTGTTTTTT.

The rearrangement joins TRBV29-1 to TRBJ2-7, with a tentative D call TRBD1 (6 bases). CDR3 length equals 12 residues. The V end was cut by 8 bases, the J end by 7 bases, with 18 bases between. Germline CDR1 SQVTM, CDR2 ANQGSEA. CDR3 residues: CSSGSGRGEQYF. The CDR3 DNA reads as TGCAGCTCAGGGAGCGGCAGGGGTGAGCAGTACTTC.

The chain is built from TRBV29-1 and TRBJ2-7; 12 bases line up with TRBD2. The CDR3 contains 14 residues. Germline-derived CDR1 and CDR2 are SQVTM and ANQGSEA. V shed 6 bases, J shed 6 bases, and the junction held 9 bases outside the gene matches. The CDR3 region is CSVGGLAGSGEQYF. CDR3 DNA sequence: TGCAGCGTCGGCGGACTAGCGGGAAGCGGCGAGCAGTACTTC.

This clonotype has a count of ten or more. The chain is built from TRBV25-1 and TRBJ2-3; TRBD1 is a possible D gene (5 bases). CDR1 is MGHDK and CDR2 is SYGVNS in the germline V gene. V was clipped by 5 bases and J by 4 bases, with 10 bases between them. The CDR3 length is 13 residues. CDR3 nucleotide sequence: TGTGCCAGCAGTTTCCTCAGGGCAGATACGCAGTATTTT. This translates into CASSFLRADTQYF.

This clonotype was seen at least ten times. CDR3 DNA: TGCAGCGTCTGTACGATTTATTGGGCCTCAGATACGCAGTATTTT. Amino acids: CSVCTIYWASDTQYF. V gene TRBV29-1 combines with J gene TRBJ2-3, with D uncertain. Per the germline V gene, CDR1 is SQVTM and CDR2 is ANQGSEA. Trimming removed 6 bases at V and 4 bases at J, with 20 bases between. CDR3 length: 15 residues.

CDR3 sequence reads: CATQGASTEAFF. CDR3 in DNA: TGTGCGACACAGGGGGCTAGCACTGAAGCTTTCTTT. The genes are TRBV9 and TRBJ1-1; 9 nucleotides agree with TRBD1. CDR1 and CDR2 from the germline V gene are SGDLS and YYNGEE. The CDR3 has 12 residues.

The V gene is TRBV20-1, the J gene TRBJ2-1; no definite D call. The CDR3 totals 12 residues. Trimming took off 3 bases at V and 9 bases at J, with 12 bases between the two ends. Germline-derived CDR1 and CDR2 are DFQATT and SNEGSKA (reference sequence). The CDR3 loop reads CSARARVFEQFF. As DNA, the CDR3 is TGCAGTGCTAGGGCTAGAGTTTTTGAGCAGTTCTTC.

About this clonotype: Just one base apart from a much larger clone, this may be a read error. The chain recombines TRBV10-3 with TRBJ1-5, with D perhaps TRBD1 (5 bases). The CDR3 spans 16 residues. Germline V gives CDR1 ENHRY, CDR2 SYGVKD. Trimming left V 5 bases short and J 3 bases short, with 17 bases between. The CDR3 DNA reads TGTGCCATCAGTAAGGGACGGCCTTATACCAATCAGCCCCAGCATTTT. This sequence encodes CAISKGRPYTNQPQHF.

The table lists this clonotype with a count of one. The chain recombines TRBV19 with TRBJ1-4; possibly TRBD1 for D (5 bases). The CDR3 sequence is 14 residues long. V lost 6 bases to trimming and J lost 8 bases, with 16 bases between them. Germline V gene data show CDR1 as LNHDA and CDR2 as SQIVND (reference sequence). The CDR3 DNA is TGTGCCAGTAGCCATCGGCAGGGAGACGAAAAACTGTTTTTT. Translated, it gives CASSHRQGDEKLFF.

The gene calls are TRBV10-3 and TRBJ2-7, with TRBD1 matching over 9 bases. Germline assignment: CDR1 ENHRY and CDR2 SYGVKD. This CDR3 comprises 13 residues. Trimming removed 6 bases from V and 4 bases from J; junction bases left unmatched: 4. CDR3 bases: TGTGCCATCAGGGGGGACAGGGAGTACGAGCAGTACTTC. It encodes CAIRGDREYEQYF.

The genes are TRBV20-1 and TRBJ1-5; a weak D match, TRBD1 (5 bases). The CDR3 contains 16 residues. The germline V and J ends were trimmed by 1 base and 6 bases, with 19 bases remaining between them. Germline V lookup: CDR1 DFQATT, CDR2 SNEGSKA (reference sequence). The CDR3 region has the DNA TGCAGTGCTAGAGGCCTAAGGGTCCTCAGGGCTCAGCCCCAGCATTTT. Amino acids: CSARGLRVLRAQPQHF.

Concerning this clonotype: A much larger clonotype is one base distant, so this may be a read error. V usage is TRBV4-1 and J usage is TRBJ2-7; 8 bases line up with TRBD1. This CDR3 spans 15 amino acids. Germline loops: CDR1 MGHRA, CDR2 YSYEKL. CDR3 sequence: CASSQTGTGLYKQYF. In nucleotides, the CDR3 is TGCGCCAGCAGCCAAACCGGGACAGGACTCTACAAGCAGTACTTC.

About this clonotype itself: The CDR3 carries no conserved terminal phenylalanine or tryptophan, so it likely arises from a read error. The limits of the CDR3 on the DNA are not certain, so only TCRdb's listed CDR3 is given. This CDR3 is CSVEERKTDSRSS. The rearrangement joins TRBV29-1 to TRBJ1-6. Germline-derived CDR1 and CDR2 are SQVTM and ANQGSEA. The length of the CDR3 is 13 amino acids, counting both ends.

This clonotype came up many times. The V call is TRBV19, the J call TRBJ2-7; D may be TRBD2 (6 bases). Looked up from germline, CDR1 is LNHDA and CDR2 is SQIVND (reference sequence). V gave up 3 bases and J gave up 2 bases, with 14 bases separating them. The CDR3 runs 15 residues. The DNA of the CDR3 is TGTGCCAGTAGTATCGGGGGTGCAGCTACCTACGAGCAGTACTTC. Its protein is CASSIGGAATYEQYF.

This clonotype was found once. The chain joins TRBV20-1 to TRBJ2-2; D not resolved. The CDR3 extends over 13 amino acids. V gave up 0 bases and J gave up 7 bases, with 9 bases separating them. Germline V CDR1 and CDR2: DFQATT, SNEGSKA (reference sequence). DNA of the CDR3: TGCAGTGCTAGAGATCCTCTTCGCGGGGAGCTGTTTTTT. Amino acids: CSARDPLRGELFF.